Shown below are 5 T cell receptor beta chains from a single sample sequenced in a study of blood T cell repertoires in COVID-19. Sequencing used immunoSEQ multiplex PCR; TCRdb keeps in-frame clones, though not all of them. The sample holds under 85,000 clones; about 81% are singletons and the top ten take approximately 14%. Input material: peripheral blood. Receptor source: an elderly man with acute or convalescent COVID-19.

This clone was seen a few times. Here the CDR3 DNA reads TGTGCCATCAGTTTCACAGGGAGCCCAGATACGCAGTATTTT. Protein product: CAISFTGSPDTQYF. The rearrangement joins TRBV10-3 to TRBJ2-3, with D possibly TRBD1 on 6 matching bases. Germline V gives CDR1 ENHRY, CDR2 SYGVKD. Trimming stripped 5 bases from V and 4 bases from J, with 13 bases between. The CDR3 totals 14 residues.

The chain has TRBV7-9 and TRBJ2-7; TRBD1 aligns across 7 bases. CDR3 length equals 13 residues. Trimming at V came to 2 bases and at J to 5 bases, leaving 3 bases not matched to a gene. Per germline, CDR1 SEHNR and CDR2 FQNEAQ (reference sequence). CDR3: CASSLLDRDEQYF. The CDR3 DNA sequence: TGTGCCAGCAGCTTACTCGACAGGGACGAGCAGTACTTC.

The chain couples TRBV7-2 to TRBJ2-5; unclear D gene. The V end was cut by 3 bases, the J end by 3 bases, with 8 bases between. CDR1 SGHTA and CDR2 FQGNSA come from the germline V gene. The CDR3 has 13 residues. The CDR3 DNA reads as TGTGCCAGCAGCTTCGTCGCGGAAGAGACCCAGTACTTC. It yields the protein CASSFVAEETQYF.

The chain links TRBV29-1 to TRBJ1-2, with D maybe TRBD1 (6 bases). CDR1 SQVTM and CDR2 ANQGSEA come from the germline V gene. The CDR3 totals 16 residues. With 4 bases removed from V and 4 bases from J, the gap between germline ends came to 22 bases. The CDR3 reads CSVARNSLRGSYGYTF. CDR3 nucleotide sequence: TGCAGCGTTGCTCGTAACAGTCTTAGGGGGTCCTATGGCTACACCTTC.

This sequence joins TRBV25-1 and TRBJ1-2, with D possibly being TRBD1 (5 bases). V was clipped by 3 bases and J by 4 bases, with 9 bases between them. The germline V gene has CDR1 MGHDK and CDR2 SYGVNS. This CDR3 spans 13 amino acids. The CDR3 region has the DNA TGTGCCAGCAGTGACGGGGGAATCTATGGCTACACCTTC. It translates to CASSDGGIYGYTF.